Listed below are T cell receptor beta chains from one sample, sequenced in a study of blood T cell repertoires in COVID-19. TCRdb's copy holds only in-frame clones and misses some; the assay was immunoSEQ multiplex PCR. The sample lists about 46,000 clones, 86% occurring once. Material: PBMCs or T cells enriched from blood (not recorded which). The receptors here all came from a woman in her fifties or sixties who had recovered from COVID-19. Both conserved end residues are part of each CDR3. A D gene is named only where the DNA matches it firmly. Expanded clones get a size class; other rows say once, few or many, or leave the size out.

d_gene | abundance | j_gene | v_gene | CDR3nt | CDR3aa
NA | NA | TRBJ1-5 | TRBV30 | TGTGCCTGGAGCGCACGGGGGAGGGGTGACCAGCCCCAGCATTTT | CAWSARGRGDQPQHF
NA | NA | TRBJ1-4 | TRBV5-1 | TGCGCCAGCAGCGGCGGGACGGCGGCTGAAAAACTGTTTTTT | CASSGGTAAEKLFF
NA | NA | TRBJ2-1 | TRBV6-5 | TGTGCCAGCAGTTATGGACAGAACAATGAGCAGTTCTTC | CASSYGQNNEQFF
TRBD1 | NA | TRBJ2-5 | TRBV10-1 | TGCGCCAGCAGTCCGACAGGGGTAGGGTCAGAGACCCAGTACTTC | CASSPTGVGSETQYF
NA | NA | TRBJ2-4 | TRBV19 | TGTGCCAGTAGTGAGCCCGGGGGTTCGGCCAAAAACATTCAGTACTTC | CASSEPGGSAKNIQYF
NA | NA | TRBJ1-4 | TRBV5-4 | TGTGCCACTCGGGGGTCTAATGAAAAACTGTTTTTT | CATRGSNEKLFF
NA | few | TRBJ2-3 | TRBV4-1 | TGCGCCAGCAGCCAAGAATTCGGCCAGGGCGCCACAGATACGCAGTATTTT | CASSQEFGQGATDTQYF
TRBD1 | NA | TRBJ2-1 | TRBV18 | TGTGCCAGCTCACCCGGGACAGGGGTTCGGAATGAGCAGTTCTTC | CASSPGTGVRNEQFF
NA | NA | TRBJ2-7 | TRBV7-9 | TGTGCCAGCAGCTTACCGCGGGGGCAGTCATACGAGCAGTACTTC | CASSLPRGQSYEQYF
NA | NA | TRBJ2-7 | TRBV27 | TGTGCCAGCAGTTTGCAAGGACGGGGGTTCTACGGGCAGTACTTC | CASSLQGRGFYGQYF
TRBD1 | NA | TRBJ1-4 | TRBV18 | TGTGCCAGCTCAACGGACAGGGGAGGAGAAAAACTGTTTTTT | CASSTDRGGEKLFF
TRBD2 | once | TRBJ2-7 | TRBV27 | TGTGCCAGCAGTCCCCGCGGGAGCGGGTCCTACGAGCAGTACTTC | CASSPRGSGSYEQYF
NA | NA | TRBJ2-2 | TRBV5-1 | TGCGCCAGCAGCTTGGTCGGAGGGCTAGTCACCGGGGAGCTGTTTTTT | CASSLVGGLVTGELFF
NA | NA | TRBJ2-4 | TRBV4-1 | TGCGCCAGCAGCCAAGCACTGACAGGCACCAAAAACATTCAGTACTTC | CASSQALTGTKNIQYF
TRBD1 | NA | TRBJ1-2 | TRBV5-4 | TGTGCCAGCAGTAGCTCGGACAGGTCTAACTATGGCTACACCTTC | CASSSSDRSNYGYTF
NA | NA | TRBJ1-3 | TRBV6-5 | TGTGCCAGCAGACAGGGAATGGGAAACACCATATATTTT | CASRQGMGNTIYF
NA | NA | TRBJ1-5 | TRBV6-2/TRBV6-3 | TGTGCCAGCAGTTTCAGCGACAATCAGCCCCAGCATTTT | CASSFSDNQPQHF
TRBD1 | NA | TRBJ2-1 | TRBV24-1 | TGTGCCACCAGTGATCCAGGACAGGGGGCGTTGAATGAGCAGTTCTTC | CATSDPGQGALNEQFF
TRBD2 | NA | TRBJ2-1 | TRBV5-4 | TGTGCCAGCAGCTCGGGACTAGCCTTTAGCTCCTACAATGAGCAGTTCTTC | CASSSGLAFSSYNEQFF
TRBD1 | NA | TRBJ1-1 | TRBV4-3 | TGCGCCAGCAGCCGGGACAGGGCTAATGAAGCTTTCTTT | CASSRDRANEAFF
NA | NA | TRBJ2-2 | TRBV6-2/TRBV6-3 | TGTGCCAGCAGTTACTCTCTAGCGATAGGGGAGCTGTTTTTT | CASSYSLAIGELFF
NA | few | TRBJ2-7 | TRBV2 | TGTGCCAGCGGGCTAGGCGGGGACCTGGCCCTCTACGAGCAGTACTTC | CASGLGGDLALYEQYF
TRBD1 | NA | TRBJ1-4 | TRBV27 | TGTGCCAGCAGTCCGGGACAGGGGGCAGGAAAACTGTTTTTT | CASSPGQGAGKLFF
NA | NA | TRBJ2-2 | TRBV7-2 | TGTGCCAGCAGCCCTAGGACCGCGGGCACCGGGGAGCTGTTTTTT | CASSPRTAGTGELFF
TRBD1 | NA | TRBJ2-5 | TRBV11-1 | TGTGCCAGCAGCTTTGGGACAGGGGGCGCCGAGACCCAGTACTTC | CASSFGTGGAETQYF
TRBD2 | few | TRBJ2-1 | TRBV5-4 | TGTGCCAGCAGCCCTTATACTAGCGGGAGCATCCCAAATGAGCAGTTCTTC | CASSPYTSGSIPNEQFF
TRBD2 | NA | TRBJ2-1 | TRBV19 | TGTGCCAGTAGTCCTCTGGGACTAAATGATAAGTTCTTC | CASSPLGLNDKFF
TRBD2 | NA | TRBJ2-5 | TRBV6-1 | TGTGCCAGCGGGACTACCGATGGGGAGACCCAGTACTTC | CASGTTDGETQYF
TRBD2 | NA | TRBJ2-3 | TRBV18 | TGTGCCAGCTCACCACGGCTAGCGGGAGTGCGAGATACGCAGTATTTT | CASSPRLAGVRDTQYF
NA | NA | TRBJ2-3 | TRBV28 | TGTGCCAGCACTCCTCCCGCGTTAGATACGCAGTATTTT | CASTPPALDTQYF
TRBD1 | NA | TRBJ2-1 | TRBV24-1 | TGTGCCACCAGTGCCCATCAGGGGGCCGGGGCTAGAGGGGTGAATGAGCAGTTCTTC | CATSAHQGAGARGVNEQFF
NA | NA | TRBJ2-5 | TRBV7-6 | TGTGCCAGCAGCTTCGCAGGGCACGAGACCCAGTACTTC | CASSFAGHETQYF
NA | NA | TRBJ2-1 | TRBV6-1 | TGTGCCAGCAGTGAACTGCACAATCGGTTCTTC | CASSELHNRFF
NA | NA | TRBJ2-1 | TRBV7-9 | TGTGCCAGCAGCTTAGTTGGTGGCCACTACAATGAGCAGTTCTTC | CASSLVGGHYNEQFF
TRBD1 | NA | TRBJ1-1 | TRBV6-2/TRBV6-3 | TGTGCCAGCAGTTACGGGGGACAGTCGAACACTGAAGCTTTCTTT | CASSYGGQSNTEAFF
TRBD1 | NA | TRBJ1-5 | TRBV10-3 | TGTGCCATCGGGGGACAGGGGGGACTAAACAATCAGCCCCAGCATTTT | CAIGGQGGLNNQPQHF
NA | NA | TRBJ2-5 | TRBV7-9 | TGTGCCAGCAGCTTAGCGGACGCGGGGCGAGAGACCCAGTACTTC | CASSLADAGRETQYF
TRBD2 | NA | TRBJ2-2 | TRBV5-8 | TGTGCCAGCAGCCTGACCACGGGGGGGGTCACCGGGGAGCTGTTTTTT | CASSLTTGGVTGELFF
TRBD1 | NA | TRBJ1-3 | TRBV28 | TGTGCCAGCAGTTCCGGCGACAGGGTAGATGGAAACACCATATATTTT | CASSSGDRVDGNTIYF
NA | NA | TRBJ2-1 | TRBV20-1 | TGCAGTGCTCACAGGTACAATGAGCAGTTCTTC | CSAHRYNEQFF
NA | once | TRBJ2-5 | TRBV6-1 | TGTGCCAGCAGTGAACAGAAAGAGACCCAGTACTTC | CASSEQKETQYF
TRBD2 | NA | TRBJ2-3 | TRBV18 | TGTGCCAGCTCACCACCGAGGACTAGTGCAGATACGCAGTATTTT | CASSPPRTSADTQYF
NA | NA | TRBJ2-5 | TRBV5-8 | TGTGCCAGCCGCCTCAACTCAGGGGAGACCCAGTACTTC | CASRLNSGETQYF
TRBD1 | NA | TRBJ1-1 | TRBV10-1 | TGCGCCAGCCTCCCTCCGGGACAGAAGAACACTGAAGCTTTCTTT | CASLPPGQKNTEAFF
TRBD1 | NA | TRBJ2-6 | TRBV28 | TGTGCCAGCAGGGCGGGACAGGGTTCCTCTGGGGCCAACGTCCTGACTTTC | CASRAGQGSSGANVLTF
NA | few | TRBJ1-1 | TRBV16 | TGTGCCAGCTTTGTATCGGTGAACACTGAAGCTTTCTTT | CASFVSVNTEAFF
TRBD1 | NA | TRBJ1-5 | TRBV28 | TGTGCCAGCAGTTTAATAGGACAGGGAAGTGGGTATCAGCCCCAGCATTTT | CASSLIGQGSGYQPQHF
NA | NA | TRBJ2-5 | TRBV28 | TGTGCCAGCAGTCGGGGTAGGGAGACCCAGTACTTC | CASSRGRETQYF
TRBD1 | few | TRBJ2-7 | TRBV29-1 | TGCAGCGTTGGGGGACAGGGGGTTAGGAACGAGCAGTACTTC | CSVGGQGVRNEQYF
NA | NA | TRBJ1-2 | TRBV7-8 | TGTGCCAGCAGCTCTAGTCCGGACAGTGCAAACTATGGCTACACCTTC | CASSSSPDSANYGYTF
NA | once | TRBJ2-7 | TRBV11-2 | TGTGCCAGCAGCTTAGACCTCAGGGGGCAGTACTTC | CASSLDLRGQYF
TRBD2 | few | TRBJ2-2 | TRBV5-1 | TGCGCCAGCAGCAAGACTGGACTAGCGGGAGACACCGGGGAGCTGTTTTTT | CASSKTGLAGDTGELFF
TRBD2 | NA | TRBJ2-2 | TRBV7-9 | TGTGCCAGCAGCTACGGACTAGCGGGAGGGCATAACACCGGGGAGCTGTTTTTT | CASSYGLAGGHNTGELFF
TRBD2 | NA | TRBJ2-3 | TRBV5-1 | TGCGCCAGCGGGACTACCCTTCGACCTGATACGCAGTATTTT | CASGTTLRPDTQYF
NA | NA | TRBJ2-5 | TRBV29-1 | TGCAGCGCTCGGTCGTCCGGAGAGACCCAGTACTTC | CSARSSGETQYF
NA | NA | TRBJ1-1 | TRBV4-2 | TGTGCCAGCAGCCTAGGCAGGATGAGGACTTACACTGAAGCTTTCTTT | CASSLGRMRTYTEAFF
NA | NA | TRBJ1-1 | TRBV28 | TGTGCCAGCGAGGGGAACACTGAAGCTTTCTTT | CASEGNTEAFF
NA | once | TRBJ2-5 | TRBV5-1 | TGCGCCAGCACTACAGGACAAGAGACCCAGTACTTC | CASTTGQETQYF
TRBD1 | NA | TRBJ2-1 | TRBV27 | TGTGCCAGCAGTTCAGGACAGGGGGCGCCCGGTGAGCAGTTCTTC | CASSSGQGAPGEQFF